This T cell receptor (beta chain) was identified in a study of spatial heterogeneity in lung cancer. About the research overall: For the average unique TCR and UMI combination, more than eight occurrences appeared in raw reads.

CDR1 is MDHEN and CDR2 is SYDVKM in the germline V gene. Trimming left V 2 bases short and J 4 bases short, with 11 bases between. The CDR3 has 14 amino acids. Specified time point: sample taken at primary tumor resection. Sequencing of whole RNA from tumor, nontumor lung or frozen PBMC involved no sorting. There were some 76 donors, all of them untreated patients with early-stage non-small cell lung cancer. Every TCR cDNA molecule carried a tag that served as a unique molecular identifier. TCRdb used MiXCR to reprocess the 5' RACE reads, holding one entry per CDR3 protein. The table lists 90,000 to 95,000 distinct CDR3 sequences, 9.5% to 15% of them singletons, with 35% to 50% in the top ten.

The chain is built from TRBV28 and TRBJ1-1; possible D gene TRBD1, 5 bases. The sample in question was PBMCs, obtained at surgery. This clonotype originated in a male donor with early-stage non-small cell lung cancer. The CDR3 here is CASSLAGQSTEAFF. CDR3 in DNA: TGTGCCAGCAGTTTAGCAGGACAAAGCACTGAAGCTTTCTTT.